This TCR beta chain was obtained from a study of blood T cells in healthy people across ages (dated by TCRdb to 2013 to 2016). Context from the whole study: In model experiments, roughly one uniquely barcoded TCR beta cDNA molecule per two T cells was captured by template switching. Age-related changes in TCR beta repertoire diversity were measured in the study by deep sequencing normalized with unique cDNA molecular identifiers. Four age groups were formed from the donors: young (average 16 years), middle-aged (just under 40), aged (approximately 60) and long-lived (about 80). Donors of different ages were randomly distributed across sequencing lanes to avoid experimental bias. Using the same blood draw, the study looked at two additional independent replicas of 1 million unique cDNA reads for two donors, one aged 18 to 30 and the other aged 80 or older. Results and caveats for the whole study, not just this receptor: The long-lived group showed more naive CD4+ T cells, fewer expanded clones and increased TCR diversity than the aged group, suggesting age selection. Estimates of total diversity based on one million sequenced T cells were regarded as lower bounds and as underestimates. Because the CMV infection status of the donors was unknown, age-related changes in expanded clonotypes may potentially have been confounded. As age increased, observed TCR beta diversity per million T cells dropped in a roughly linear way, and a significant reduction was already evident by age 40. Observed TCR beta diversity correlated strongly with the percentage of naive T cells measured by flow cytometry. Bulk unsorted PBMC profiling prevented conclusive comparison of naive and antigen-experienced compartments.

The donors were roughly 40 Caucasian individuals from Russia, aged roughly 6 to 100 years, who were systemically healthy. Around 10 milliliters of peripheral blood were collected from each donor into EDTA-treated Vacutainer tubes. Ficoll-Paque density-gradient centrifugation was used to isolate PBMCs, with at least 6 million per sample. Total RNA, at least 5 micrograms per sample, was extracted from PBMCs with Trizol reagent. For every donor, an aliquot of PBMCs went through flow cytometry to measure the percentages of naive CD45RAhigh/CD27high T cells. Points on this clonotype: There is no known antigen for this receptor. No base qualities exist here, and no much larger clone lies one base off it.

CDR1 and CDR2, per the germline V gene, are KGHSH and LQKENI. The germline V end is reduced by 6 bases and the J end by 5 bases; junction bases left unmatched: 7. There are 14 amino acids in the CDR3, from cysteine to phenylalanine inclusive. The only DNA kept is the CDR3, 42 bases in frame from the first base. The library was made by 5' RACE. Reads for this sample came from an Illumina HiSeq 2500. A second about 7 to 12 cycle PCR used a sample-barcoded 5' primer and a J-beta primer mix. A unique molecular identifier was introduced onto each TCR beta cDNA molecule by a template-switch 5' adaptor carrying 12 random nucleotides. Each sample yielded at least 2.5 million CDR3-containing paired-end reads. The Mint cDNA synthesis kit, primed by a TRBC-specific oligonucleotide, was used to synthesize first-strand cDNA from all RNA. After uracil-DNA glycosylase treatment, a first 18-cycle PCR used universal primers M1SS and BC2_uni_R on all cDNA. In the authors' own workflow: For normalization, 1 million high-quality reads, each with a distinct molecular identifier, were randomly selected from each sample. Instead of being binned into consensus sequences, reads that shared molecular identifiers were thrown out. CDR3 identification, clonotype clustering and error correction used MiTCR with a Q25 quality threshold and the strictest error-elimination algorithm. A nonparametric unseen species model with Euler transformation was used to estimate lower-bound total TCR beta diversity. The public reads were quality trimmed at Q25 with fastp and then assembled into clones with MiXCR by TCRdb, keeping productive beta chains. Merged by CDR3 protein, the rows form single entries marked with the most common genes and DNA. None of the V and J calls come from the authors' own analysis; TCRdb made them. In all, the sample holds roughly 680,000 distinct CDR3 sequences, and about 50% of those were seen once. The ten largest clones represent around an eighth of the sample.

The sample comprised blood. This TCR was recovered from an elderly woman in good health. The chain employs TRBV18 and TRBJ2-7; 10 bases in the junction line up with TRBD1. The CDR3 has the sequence CASSAGTGVNEQYF. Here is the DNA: TGTGCCAGCTCGGCCGGGACAGGGGTTAACGAGCAGTACTTC.